Described below is a single T cell receptor beta chain sequence and its context. This specimen belongs to a study of sequential checkpoint blockade in melanoma. Whole-study context: Randomization was 1:1 between first-line nivolumab→ipilimumab and ipilimumab→nivolumab.

Sample treatment: randomized to nivolumab then ipilimumab (arm A) or the reverse (arm B). Live CD3+CD8+ CD19− CD56− cells were sorted from PBMCs. Sequencing used immunoSEQ multiplex PCR; TCRdb keeps in-frame clones, though not all of them. This sample yields approximately 7,700 clones, of which about 55% are seen a single time; nearly 9% belongs to the top ten. V lost 7 bases, J lost 5 bases, and 18 bases lay in between. CDR1 and CDR2 (germline): SNHLY, FYNNEI. This CDR3 is built from 15 residues. This chain links TRBV2 with TRBJ1-5; D possibly corresponds to TRBD1 (5 bases). Sample: CD8+ T cells sorted from blood (inferred from file names), taken from a patient given nivolumab and ipilimumab in sequence. This sequence originates from a human donor with melanoma. CDR3 amino acids: CASKPHLGGYQPQHF. In nucleotides, the CDR3 is TGTGCCAGCAAGCCCCATCTCGGGGGGTATCAGCCCCAGCATTTT.